One and the same sample provided the 30 T cell receptor beta chains below, sequenced in a study of T cell repertoires in cytomegalovirus infection. TCRdb re-derived calls from the reads in MiXCR, one entry per CDR3 protein. This table has about 220,000 distinct CDR3 sequences, less than 50% appearing once. No antigen has been identified for these receptors. The specimen comprised CD8+ T cells from cultured PBMCs, sampled from culture after CMV antigen stimulation. All receptors derive from a human donor in good health (CMV status not recorded). Some clones in this sample may be carry-over from other donors' samples.

The chain links TRBV5-1 to TRBJ2-1; D not certain. Germline lookup yields CDR1 SGHRS and CDR2 YFSETQ. V lost 0 bases and J lost 8, with 18 bases in between. The CDR3 loop spans 16 amino acids. The CDR3 region is CASSLALVINGDEQFF. Written as DNA, the CDR3 is TGCGCCAGCAGCTTGGCCCTGGTGATAAACGGCGATGAGCAGTTCTTC.

The chain links TRBV27 to TRBJ2-5, with D tentatively TRBD2 (6 bases). Germline CDR1 reads MNHEY; CDR2 reads SMNVEV (reference sequence). The CDR3 is 15 amino acids. Deletions cut 2 bases from V and 5 bases from J, with 15 bases between. This chain's CDR3 is CASSLRGGRVETQYF. The DNA of the CDR3 is TGTGCCAGCAGTTTAAGGGGAGGTAGGGTCGAGACCCAGTACTTC.

The chain joins TRBV28 to TRBJ1-4; TRBD1 is a possible D gene (6 bases). The germline gives CDR1 MDHEN, CDR2 SYDVKM. The CDR3 loop spans 16 amino acids. Trimming stripped 5 bases from V and 2 bases from J, with 15 bases between. In DNA form, the CDR3 reads TGTGCCAGCAGTCCGTACAGGGTAACGACTAATGAAAAACTGTTTTTT. Translation: CASSPYRVTTNEKLFF.

The chain combines TRBV6-8 with TRBJ1-3, with D possibly matching TRBD1 (5 bases). V dropped 2 bases and J dropped 3 bases, with 11 bases sitting between them. CDR3 length: 15 residues. CDR1 and CDR2 from the germline V gene are MNHGY and SAAAGT. The CDR3: CASSYTGEVGNTIYF. CDR3 DNA: TGTGCCAGCAGTTACACGGGGGAAGTTGGAAACACCATATATTTT.

The V gene is TRBV10-3, the J gene TRBJ2-5; TRBD2 aligns across 10 bases. V gave up 1 base and J gave up 4 bases; unmatched junction bases: 6. CDR1 and CDR2 (germline): ENHRY, SYGVKD. The CDR3 contains 16 residues. CDR3 residues: CAISEWGLARRETQYF. The CDR3 nucleotides are TGTGCCATCAGTGAGTGGGGACTAGCGAGGCGAGAGACCCAGTACTTC.

The chain recombines TRBV10-3 with TRBJ1-2, with D uncertain. Trimming stripped 0 bases from V and 11 bases from J, with 10 bases between. This CDR3 spans 12 amino acids. Germline V gene lookup returns CDR1 ENHRY and CDR2 SYGVKD. CDR3 residues: CAISESMTGYTF. The CDR3 coding sequence is TGTGCCATCAGTGAGTCGATGACGGGTTACACCTTC.

This clonotype was picked up a small number of times. This chain uses TRBV7-9 with TRBJ2-7; maybe TRBD2 (5 bases). The CDR3 is 15 amino acids. Trimming took off 7 bases at V and 6 bases at J, with 22 bases between the two ends. Germline CDR1 and CDR2: SEHNR and FQNEAQ (reference sequence). The CDR3 DNA is TGTGCCAGCAACGAACAGCTCCCGGACTCCCGCGAGCAGTACTTC. Translating it yields CASNEQLPDSREQYF.

The CDR3 coding sequence is TGTGCCAGCAGCCTCGGACTAGCGGGGGGGAAAGATACGCAGTATTTT. It yields the protein CASSLGLAGGKDTQYF. V usage is TRBV12-3 or TRBV12-4 and J usage is TRBJ2-3, with TRBD2 matching over 15 bases. Trimming removed 6 bases from V and 5 bases from J; junction bases left unmatched: 6. The CDR3 has 16 amino acids.

This clonotype was seen more than once but under ten times. The chain is built from TRBV7-2 and TRBJ1-1; D is uncertain. CDR3 size: 15 residues. The V end lost 5 bases, the J end lost 5 bases, and 18 bases lay between the germline ends. The germline V gene has CDR1 SGHTA and CDR2 FQGNSA. The DNA of the CDR3 is TGTGCCAGCAGCCCCGAGGACGACTGGGAAACTGAAGCTTTCTTT. Protein: CASSPEDDWETEAFF.

This clonotype was picked up a small number of times. V and J are TRBV27 and TRBJ1-2; TRBD1 matches 7 bases. This CDR3 is 15 amino acids long. With V trimmed by 7 bases and J by 7 bases, 15 bases remained unmatched. Germline V gives CDR1 MNHEY, CDR2 SMNVEV (reference sequence). In DNA, the CDR3 is TGTGCCAGCAAATCACCCACGGCAGGGGGTTTTGGCTACACCTTC. Amino acids: CASKSPTAGGFGYTF.

This clonotype showed up just a few times. This chain uses TRBV6-1 with TRBJ2-6; 12 bases map to TRBD1. This CDR3 has 16 residues. Germline V gene lookup returns CDR1 MNHNS and CDR2 SASEGT. The V and J ends lost 4 bases and 3 bases, in that order; junction bases with no gene match: 1. CDR3 protein: CASSGDRGHGANVLTF. In DNA form, the CDR3 reads TGTGCCAGCAGTGGGGACAGGGGGCATGGGGCCAACGTCCTGACTTTC.

This rearrangement joins TRBV20-1 to TRBJ2-1; 13 positions match TRBD2. CDR1 and CDR2 (germline): DFQATT, SNEGSKA (reference sequence). V shed 4 bases and J 2 bases; nucleotides not matched to a gene: 5. This CDR3 spans 16 amino acids. The CDR3 region has the DNA TGCAGTGCTAACCTACTAGCGGGGGGGCCCTACAATGAGCAGTTCTTC. It yields the protein CSANLLAGGPYNEQFF.

The rearrangement uses TRBV7-9 and TRBJ2-7; 8 positions agree with TRBD1. The germline gives CDR1 SEHNR, CDR2 FQNEAQ (reference sequence). The length of the CDR3 is 13 residues. V was clipped by 10 bases and J by 3 bases; unmatched bases: 8. The CDR3 DNA reads as TGTGCCACCTCGACAGGGGACATCTACGAGCAGTACTTC. Amino acids: CATSTGDIYEQYF.

This clonotype was detected ten times or more. One junction end disagrees with the germline gene, perhaps due to a read error. The chain uses TRBV28 and TRBJ2-3, with 8 bases identical to TRBD2. The CDR3 has 15 amino acids. Germline V lookup: CDR1 MDHEN, CDR2 SYDVKM. CDR3 bases: TGTGCCAGCAGTTTGGTAAGCGGGAGCAAAGATACGCAGTATTTT. Translated, it gives CASSLVSGSKDTQYF.

The chain joins TRBV4-1 to TRBJ2-6; D is perhaps TRBD2 (5 bases). The CDR3 is 18 amino acids. V lost 2 bases to trimming and J lost 0 bases, with 14 bases between them. Germline CDR1 reads MGHRA; CDR2 reads YSYEKL. In nucleotides, the CDR3 is TGCGCCAGCAGCCAACCCCACCGGGGTCTCTCTGGGGCCAACGTCCTGACTTTC. It specifies CASSQPHRGLSGANVLTF.

The sample holds a few counts of this clonotype. The rearrangement links TRBV7-8 to TRBJ2-7, with D perhaps assigned TRBD1 or TRBD2 (6 bases each). CDR3 length equals 13 residues. Trimming shortened V by 9 bases and J by 2 bases, and 14 bases separated the two germline ends. Germline V gene sequence: CDR1 SGHVS, CDR2 FQNEAQ. The CDR3 sequence: CASNRGLTYEQYF. The CDR3 coding sequence is TGTGCCAGTAACCGGGGGCTCACCTACGAGCAGTACTTC.

CDR3 region: CAISETYNEQFF. DNA for the CDR3: TGTGCCATCAGTGAAACCTACAATGAGCAGTTCTTC. The gene calls are TRBV10-3 and TRBJ2-1, with D uncertain. Germline V lookup: CDR1 ENHRY, CDR2 SYGVKD. V was trimmed by 3 bases and J by 2 bases, leaving 2 bases between them. This CDR3 is built from 12 residues.

This clonotype was seen repeatedly, ten times or more. This chain uses TRBV20-1 with TRBJ2-5; TRBD2 might be the D (7 bases). Trimming left V 1 base short and J 1 base short, with 16 bases between. The germline V gene has CDR1 DFQATT and CDR2 SNEGSKA (reference sequence). The CDR3 is made up of 16 amino acids. CDR3 nucleotide sequence: TGCAGTGCTAGAGGCAGGGGAGGGGTCACCCAAGAGACCCAGTACTTC. It yields the protein CSARGRGGVTQETQYF.

V usage is TRBV7-9 and J usage is TRBJ2-5; TRBD1 matches 8 bases. Unmatched junction bases numbered 7, after V lost 6 bases and J lost 4 bases. The CDR3 extends over 14 amino acids. Germline CDR1 SEHNR, CDR2 FQNEAQ (reference sequence). CDR3 region: CASRPVRGRETQYF. The CDR3 coding sequence is TGTGCCAGCAGGCCGGTCAGGGGGCGAGAGACCCAGTACTTC.

In its sample, this clonotype was seen a few times. V and J are TRBV7-9 and TRBJ2-2, with D perhaps matching TRBD1 (5 bases). With 4 bases removed from V and 4 bases from J, the gap between germline ends came to 19 bases. The CDR3 has 17 residues. Germline CDR1 and CDR2: SEHNR and FQNEAQ (reference sequence). DNA for the CDR3: TGTGCCAGCAGCTCCCCCGAGCTAGGGGTTATCACCGGGGAGCTGTTTTTT. This sequence encodes CASSSPELGVITGELFF.

The chain's CDR3 is CASSMVSETQYF. The CDR3 coding sequence is TGTGCCAGCAGCATGGTCTCAGAGACCCAGTACTTC. The chain joins TRBV7-3 to TRBJ2-5, with D unclear. The CDR3 runs to 12 residues. From germline, CDR1 is SGHTA and CDR2 FQGTGA. Trimming cost V 5 bases and J 4 bases, with 8 bases left between them.

The chain recombines TRBV6-1 with TRBJ2-1, with D unresolved. This CDR3 region has 11 residues. The V end was cut by 5 bases, the J end by 6 bases, with 5 bases between. The germline V gene has CDR1 MNHNS and CDR2 SASEGT. The CDR3 coding sequence is TGTGCCAGCAGTTACGGCAATGAGCAGTTCTTC. Protein product: CASSYGNEQFF.

This clonotype was seen many times. This chain uses TRBV12-3 or TRBV12-4 with TRBJ2-3, with a tentative D call TRBD1 (6 bases). Trimming left V 4 bases short and J 1 base short, with 12 bases between. The CDR3 runs 15 residues. The DNA of the CDR3 is TGTGCCAGCAGTTACGGACAGATCCGCACAGATACGCAGTATTTT. This codes for CASSYGQIRTDTQYF.

The genes are TRBV20-1 and TRBJ2-3; D is possibly TRBD2 (6 bases). CDR3 length equals 14 residues. Germline-derived CDR1 and CDR2 are DFQATT and SNEGSKA (reference sequence). V dropped 4 bases and J dropped 2 bases, with 13 bases sitting between them. CDR3 nucleotides: TGCAGTGCTAAGAGGGGCGGGGACACAGATACGCAGTATTTT. Translation gives CSAKRGGDTDTQYF.

This clonotype has ten or more counts. The rearrangement joins TRBV20-1 to TRBJ2-5, with 8 bases identical to TRBD1. V lost 5 bases, J lost 4 bases, and 6 bases stayed unmatched. The CDR3 spans 13 residues. Germline values: CDR1 DFQATT, CDR2 SNEGSKA (reference sequence). CDR3 sequence (DNA): TGCAGTGCTCTTCTTACAGGGGGAGAGACCCAGTACTTC. This sequence encodes CSALLTGGETQYF.

There are a few counts of this clonotype. The V call is TRBV10-3, the J call TRBJ2-1; 12 positions agree with TRBD2. Germline trimming cut 7 bases from V and 6 bases from J; bases unmatched to any gene: 10. Germline V gene lookup returns CDR1 ENHRY and CDR2 SYGVKD. The CDR3 covers 16 residues. Here the CDR3 DNA reads TGTGCCATCAACACCTTGCTAGCGGGGGGGCCCAATGAGCAGTTCTTC. This encodes CAINTLLAGGPNEQFF.

The chain links TRBV9 to TRBJ2-7, with D possibly TRBD2 on 7 matching bases. The CDR3 consists of 13 residues. The V gene's germline CDR1 is SGDLS and CDR2 YYNGEE. V was clipped by 3 bases and J by 5 bases, with 12 bases between them. CDR3 in DNA: TGTGCCAGCAGCGCACAGGGAGGGCACGAGCAGTACTTC. This sequence encodes CASSAQGGHEQYF.

Here the CDR3 reads CASSAWDSEHTDTQYF. Here the CDR3 DNA reads TGTGCCAGCAGCGCCTGGGACTCCGAACACACAGATACGCAGTATTTT. This chain joins TRBV7-6 and TRBJ2-3, with a weak D call TRBD2 (6 bases). Germline values: CDR1 SGHVS, CDR2 FNYEAQ. This CDR3 is 16 amino acids long. The V end was cut by 5 bases, the J end by 2 bases, with 17 bases between.

The rearrangement joins TRBV4-1 to TRBJ2-7; the D is unclear. CDR1 is MGHRA and CDR2 is YSYEKL in the germline V gene. There are 14 residues in the CDR3. Deletions cut 0 bases from V and 3 bases from J, with 9 bases between. CDR3 amino acids: CASSQEKGVYEQYF. CDR3 sequence (DNA): TGCGCCAGCAGCCAAGAGAAAGGCGTCTACGAGCAGTACTTC.

The rearrangement joins TRBV4-1 to TRBJ2-7, with D unclear. The germline V gene has CDR1 MGHRA and CDR2 YSYEKL. CDR3 size: 13 residues. Trimming cost V 6 bases and J 1 base, with 10 bases left between them. This CDR3 reads CASSLMTSYEQYF. The DNA of the CDR3 is TGCGCCAGCAGTTTAATGACTTCCTACGAGCAGTACTTC.